This TCR beta chain derives from a study of cytomegalovirus exposure and HLA in healthy donors. About the research overall: The 100 to 150 validation repertoires and the 666 first-cohort repertoires shared a platform, a later analysis reported.

The method was immunoSEQ multiplex PCR; TCRdb's version includes in-frame clones alone and lacks a portion of them. The table lists 140,000 or so clones, about 90% of them singletons. As concerns this clone: Antigen unknown.

Study observations and caveats: In vitro assays verified that three CMV-associated chains recognized CMV antigens specifically. Most observed TCR sequences were rare, whereas some public TCRs were detected in many donors.

Material: PBMCs. This receptor was obtained from a young woman in good health and CMV-seropositive.

Here the CDR3 DNA reads TGTGCCAGCAGCTATACCGGGGGCACAGATACGCAGTATTTT. Amino acids: CASSYTGGTDTQYF. V gene TRBV9 combines with J gene TRBJ2-3; a possible D gene is TRBD2 (5 bases). Trimming took off 4 bases at V and 1 base at J, with 10 bases between the two ends. Germline lookup yields CDR1 SGDLS and CDR2 YYNGEE. This CDR3 contains 14 residues.